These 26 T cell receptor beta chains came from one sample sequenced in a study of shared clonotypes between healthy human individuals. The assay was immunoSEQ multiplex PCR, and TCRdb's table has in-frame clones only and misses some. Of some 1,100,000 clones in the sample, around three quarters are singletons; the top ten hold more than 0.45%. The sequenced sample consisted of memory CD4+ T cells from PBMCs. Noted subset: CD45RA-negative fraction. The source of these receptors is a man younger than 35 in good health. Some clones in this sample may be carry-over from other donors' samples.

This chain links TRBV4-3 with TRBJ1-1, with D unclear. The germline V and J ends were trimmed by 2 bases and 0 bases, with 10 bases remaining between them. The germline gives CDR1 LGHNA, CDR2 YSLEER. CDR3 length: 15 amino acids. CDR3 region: CASSQYRRLNTEAFF. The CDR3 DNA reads TGCGCCAGCAGCCAATATAGGCGGTTGAACACTGAAGCTTTCTTT.

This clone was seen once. The CDR3 nucleotides are TGTGCCAGCAGGTACAGGGGGGTTGCCACTGAAGCTTTCTTT. This sequence encodes CASRYRGVATEAFF. The chain has TRBV2 and TRBJ1-1; TRBD1 agrees at 8 bases. Germline assignment: CDR1 SNHLY and CDR2 FYNNEI. The CDR3 has 14 amino acids. V shed 6 bases and J 4 bases; nucleotides not matched to a gene: 7.

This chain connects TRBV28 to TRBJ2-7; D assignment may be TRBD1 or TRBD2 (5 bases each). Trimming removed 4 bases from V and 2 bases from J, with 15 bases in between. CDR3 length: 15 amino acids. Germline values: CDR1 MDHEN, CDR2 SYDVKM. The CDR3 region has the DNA TGTGCCAGCAGTTCACCCGGGACGGATACCTACGAGCAGTACTTC. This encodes CASSSPGTDTYEQYF.

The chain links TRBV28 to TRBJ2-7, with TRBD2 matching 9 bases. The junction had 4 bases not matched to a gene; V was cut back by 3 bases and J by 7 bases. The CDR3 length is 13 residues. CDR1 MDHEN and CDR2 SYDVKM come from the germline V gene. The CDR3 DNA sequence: TGTGCCAGCAGTTTGCTCCTAGCGGGAGAGCAGTACTTC. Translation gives CASSLLLAGEQYF.

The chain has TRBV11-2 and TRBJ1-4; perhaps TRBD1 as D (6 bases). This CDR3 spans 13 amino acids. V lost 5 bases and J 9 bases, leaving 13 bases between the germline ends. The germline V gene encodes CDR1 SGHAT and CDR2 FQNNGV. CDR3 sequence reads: CASSTGTLQKLFF. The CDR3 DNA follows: TGTGCCAGCAGCACCGGGACACTGCAAAAACTGTTTTTT. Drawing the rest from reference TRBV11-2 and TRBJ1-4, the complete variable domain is EAGVAQSPRYKIIEKRQSVAFWCNPISGHATLYWYQQILGQGPKLLIQFQNNGVVDDSQLPKDRFSAERLKGVDSTLKIQPAKLEDSAVYLCASSTGTLQKLFFGSGTQLSVL.

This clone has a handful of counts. Here the CDR3 reads CASSFSGAGLYGYTF. CDR3 coding DNA: TGTGCCAGCAGCTTTTCGGGGGCAGGGCTCTATGGCTACACCTTC. This chain joins TRBV5-4 and TRBJ1-2, with D maybe TRBD1 (6 bases). This CDR3 is 15 amino acids long. Germline V gene sequence: CDR1 SGHNT, CDR2 YYREEE (reference sequence). Trimming cost V 2 bases and J 4 bases, with 15 bases left between them.

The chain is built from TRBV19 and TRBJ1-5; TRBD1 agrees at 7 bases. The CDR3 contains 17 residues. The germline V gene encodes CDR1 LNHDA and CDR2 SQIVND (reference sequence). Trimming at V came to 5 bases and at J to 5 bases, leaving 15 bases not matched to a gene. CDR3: CASSEGRTGYADQPQHF. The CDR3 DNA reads TGTGCCAGTAGTGAGGGGAGGACAGGCTACGCGGATCAGCCCCAGCATTTT.

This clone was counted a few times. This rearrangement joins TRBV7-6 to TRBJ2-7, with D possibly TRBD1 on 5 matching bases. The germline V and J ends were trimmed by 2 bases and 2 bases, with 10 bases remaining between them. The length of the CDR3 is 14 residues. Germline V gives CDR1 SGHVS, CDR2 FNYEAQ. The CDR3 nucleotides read TGTGCCAGCAGCTTAAAACAGGCTGCCTACGAGCAGTACTTC. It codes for CASSLKQAAYEQYF. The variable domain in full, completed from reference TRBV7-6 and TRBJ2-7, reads GAGVSQSPRYKVTKRGQDVALRCDPISGHVSLYWYRQALGQGPEFLTYFNYEAQQDKSGLPNDRFSAERPEGSISTLTIQRTEQRDSAMYRCASSLKQAAYEQYFGPGTRLTVT.

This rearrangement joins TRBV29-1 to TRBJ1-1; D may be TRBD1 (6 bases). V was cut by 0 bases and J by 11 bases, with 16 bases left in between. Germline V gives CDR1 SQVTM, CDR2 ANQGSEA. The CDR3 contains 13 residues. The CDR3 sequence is CSVEDGGTGRAFF. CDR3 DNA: TGCAGCGTTGAAGATGGGGGAACAGGGCGCGCTTTCTTT.

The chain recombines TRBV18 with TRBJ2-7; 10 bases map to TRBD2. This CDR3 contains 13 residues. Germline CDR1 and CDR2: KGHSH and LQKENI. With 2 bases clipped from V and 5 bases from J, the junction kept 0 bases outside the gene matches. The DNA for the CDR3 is TGTGCCAGCTCACCAACTAGCGGGAACGAGCAGTACTTC. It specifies CASSPTSGNEQYF.

The CDR3 DNA reads TGCGCCAGCAGTCGGGAGTTTATTGGACGGGCCAGGGATCACGAGCAGTACTTC. Translated, it gives CASSREFIGRARDHEQYF. The chain employs TRBV23-1 and TRBJ2-7; D possibly uses TRBD1 or TRBD2 (5 bases each). TRBV23-1 is identified as an open reading frame with a role that is uncertain. V lost 4 bases, J lost 5 bases, and 27 bases lay in between. The CDR3 loop spans 18 amino acids.

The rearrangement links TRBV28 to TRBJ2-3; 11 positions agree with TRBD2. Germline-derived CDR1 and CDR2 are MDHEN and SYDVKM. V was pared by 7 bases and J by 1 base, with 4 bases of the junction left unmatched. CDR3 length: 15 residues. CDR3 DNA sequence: TGTGCCAGCATTCTAGCGGGAGGAGGCACAGATACGCAGTATTTT. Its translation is CASILAGGGTDTQYF.

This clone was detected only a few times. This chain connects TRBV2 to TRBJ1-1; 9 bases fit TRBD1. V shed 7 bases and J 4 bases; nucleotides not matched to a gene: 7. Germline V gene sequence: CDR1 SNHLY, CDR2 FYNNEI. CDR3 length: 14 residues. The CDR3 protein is CASTRTTGGTEAFF. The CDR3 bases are TGTGCCAGCACCCGAACGACAGGGGGCACTGAAGCTTTCTTT.

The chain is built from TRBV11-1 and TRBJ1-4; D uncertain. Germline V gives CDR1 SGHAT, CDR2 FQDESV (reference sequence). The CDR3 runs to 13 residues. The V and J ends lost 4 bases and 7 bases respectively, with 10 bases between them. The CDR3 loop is CASSYNSGEKLFF. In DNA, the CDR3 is TGTGCCAGCAGCTACAACAGCGGTGAAAAACTGTTTTTT.

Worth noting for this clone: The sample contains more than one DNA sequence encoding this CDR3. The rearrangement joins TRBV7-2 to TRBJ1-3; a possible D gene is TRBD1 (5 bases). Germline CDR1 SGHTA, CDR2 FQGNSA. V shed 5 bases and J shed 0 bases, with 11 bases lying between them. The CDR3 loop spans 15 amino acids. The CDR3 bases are TGTGCCAGCAGCCCCCAGGGCACCTCTGGAAACACCATATATTTT. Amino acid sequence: CASSPQGTSGNTIYF. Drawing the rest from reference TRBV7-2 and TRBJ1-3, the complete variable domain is GAGVSQSPSNKVTEKGKDVELRCDPISGHTALYWYRQSLGQGLEFLIYFQGNSAPDKSGLPSDRFSAERTGGSVSTLTIQRTQQEDSAVYLCASSPQGTSGNTIYFGEGSWLTVV.

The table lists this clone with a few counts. The CDR3 loop is CASRTGGGSFKNIQYF. CDR3 coding DNA: TGTGCCAGCAGGACAGGGGGCGGTAGTTTCAAAAACATTCAGTACTTC. The rearrangement links TRBV28 to TRBJ2-4, with 10 bases lining up with TRBD1. Germline V lookup: CDR1 MDHEN, CDR2 SYDVKM. The CDR3 covers 16 residues. The V gene end was trimmed by 6 bases and the J gene end by 3 bases; junction bases not matched to a gene: 8. The full variable domain, completed using reference TRBV28 and TRBJ2-4, is DVKVTQSSRYLVKRTGEKVFLECVQDMDHENMFWYRQDPGLGLRLIYFSYDVKMKEKGDIPEGYSVSREKKERFSLILESASTNQTSMYLCASRTGGGSFKNIQYFGAGTRLSVL.

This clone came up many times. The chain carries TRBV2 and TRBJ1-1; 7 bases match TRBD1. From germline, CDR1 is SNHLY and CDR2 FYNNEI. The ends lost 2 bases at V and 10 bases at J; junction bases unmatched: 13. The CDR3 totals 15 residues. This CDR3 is CASSEMGQPEGRAFF. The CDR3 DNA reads TGTGCCAGCAGTGAAATGGGACAGCCAGAGGGAAGAGCTTTCTTT.

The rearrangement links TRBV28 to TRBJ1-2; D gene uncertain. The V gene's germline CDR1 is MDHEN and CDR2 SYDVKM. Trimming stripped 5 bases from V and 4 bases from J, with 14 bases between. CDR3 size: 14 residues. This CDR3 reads CASSVGPVLYGYTF. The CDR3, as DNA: TGTGCCAGCAGTGTGGGCCCGGTACTCTATGGCTACACCTTC.

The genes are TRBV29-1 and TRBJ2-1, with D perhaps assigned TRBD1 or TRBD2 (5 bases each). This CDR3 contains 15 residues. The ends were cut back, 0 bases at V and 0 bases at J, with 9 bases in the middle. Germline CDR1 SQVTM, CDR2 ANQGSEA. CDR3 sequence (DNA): TGCAGCGTTGAAGAGGGGGTGTCCTCCTACAATGAGCAGTTCTTC. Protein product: CSVEEGVSSYNEQFF.

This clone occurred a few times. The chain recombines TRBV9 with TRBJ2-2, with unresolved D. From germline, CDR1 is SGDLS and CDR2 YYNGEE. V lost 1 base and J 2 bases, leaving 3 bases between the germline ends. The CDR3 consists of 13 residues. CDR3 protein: CASSVSNTGELFF. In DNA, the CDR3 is TGTGCCAGCAGCGTATCTAACACCGGGGAGCTGTTTTTT.

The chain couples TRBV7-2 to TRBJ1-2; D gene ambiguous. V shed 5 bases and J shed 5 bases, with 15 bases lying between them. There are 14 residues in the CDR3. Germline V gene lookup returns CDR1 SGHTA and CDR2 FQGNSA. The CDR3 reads CASSPGPWQYGYTF. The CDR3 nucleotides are TGTGCCAGCAGCCCCGGTCCATGGCAATATGGCTACACCTTC.

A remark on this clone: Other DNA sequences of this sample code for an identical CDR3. The CDR3 protein is CASSPGGTNEKLFF. CDR3 nucleotides: TGTGCCAGCAGCCCGGGGGGAACTAATGAAAAACTGTTTTTT. The rearrangement joins TRBV5-4 to TRBJ1-4; TRBD1 might be the D (5 bases). Trimming took 4 bases from V and 1 from J, leaving 8 bases between them. This CDR3 is built from 14 residues. Germline V gene sequence: CDR1 SGHNT, CDR2 YYREEE (reference sequence). The full variable domain, completed using reference TRBV5-4 and TRBJ1-4, is ETGVTQSPTHLIKTRGQQVTLRCSSQSGHNTVSWYQQALGQGPQFIFQYYREEENGRGNFPPRFSGLQFPNYSSELNVNALELDDSALYLCASSPGGTNEKLFFGSGTQLSVL.

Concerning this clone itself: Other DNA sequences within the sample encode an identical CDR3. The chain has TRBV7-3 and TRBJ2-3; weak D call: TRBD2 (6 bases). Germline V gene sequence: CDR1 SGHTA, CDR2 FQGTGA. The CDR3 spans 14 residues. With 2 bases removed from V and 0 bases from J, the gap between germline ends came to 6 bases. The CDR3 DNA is TGTGCCAGCAGCTTAGCGGGGAGCACAGATACGCAGTATTTT. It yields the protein CASSLAGSTDTQYF.

The CDR3 DNA reads as TGTGCCAGCAGCAAAGCTGGGAAAGGGAGACAGGGGATCGTAGAGACCCAGTACTTC. Protein: CASSKAGKGRQGIVETQYF. The chain is built from TRBV21-1 and TRBJ2-5; the D segment call TRBD1 is taken from the table without a DNA check. TRBV21-1 is a documented pseudogene. The CDR3 is made up of 19 amino acids.

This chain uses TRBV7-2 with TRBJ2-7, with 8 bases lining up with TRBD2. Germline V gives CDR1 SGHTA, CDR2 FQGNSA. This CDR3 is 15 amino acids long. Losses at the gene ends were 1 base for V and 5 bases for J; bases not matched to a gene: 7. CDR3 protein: CASSLEGGRRNEQYF. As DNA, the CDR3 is TGTGCCAGCAGCTTAGAAGGCGGGAGGCGAAACGAGCAGTACTTC.

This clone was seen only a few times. The CDR3, as DNA: TGTGCCAGCTCACCACAGTTTGGACGGGATGAAAAACTGTTTTTT. Translation gives CASSPQFGRDEKLFF. The V call is TRBV18, the J call TRBJ1-4, with no clear D. The CDR3 has 15 amino acids. The germline V gene has CDR1 KGHSH and CDR2 LQKENI. The V end was cut by 1 base, the J end by 6 bases, with 12 bases between.